The 13 T cell receptor beta chains reported below all come from one sample, sequenced in a study of T-cell memory formation after mild COVID-19. TCRdb re-called the 5' RACE reads through MiXCR, storing one row per CDR3 protein. Of 140,000 or so distinct CDR3 sequences in the sample, more than 13% were seen once. Material for sequencing was PBMCs or a T cell subset sorted from them (not recorded which). Source of these receptors: an adult woman who had mild COVID-19 (a few samples of this study predate the infection). Cell type and time point are not known.

This clonotype was seen a few times. V is TRBV4-1 and J is TRBJ2-5, with 10 bases that match TRBD2. The CDR3 contains 18 residues. The V gene end was trimmed by 0 bases and the J gene end by 1 base; junction bases not matched to a gene: 8. Germline CDR1 MGHRA, CDR2 YSYEKL. The CDR3 reads CASSQDSLAGGIQETQYF. In nucleotides, the CDR3 is TGCGCCAGCAGCCAAGATAGTTTAGCGGGGGGCATCCAAGAGACCCAGTACTTC.

This clonotype showed up many times. The V and J genes are TRBV3-1 and TRBJ2-1; D remains ambiguous. Germline lookup yields CDR1 LGHDT and CDR2 YNNKEL (reference sequence). CDR3 size: 15 residues. Trimming stripped 4 bases from V and 5 bases from J, with 15 bases between. The CDR3 sequence is CASSPTFGWHNEQFF. CDR3 nucleotides: TGTGCCAGCAGCCCGACGTTTGGATGGCACAATGAGCAGTTCTTC.

This chain joins TRBV19 and TRBJ2-1, with 8 bases identical to TRBD1. This CDR3 region has 15 residues. V gave up 3 bases and J gave up 6 bases; unmatched junction bases: 7. The V gene's germline CDR1 is LNHDA and CDR2 SQIVND (reference sequence). The CDR3 spells CASSIGQGAANEQFF. Here the CDR3 DNA reads TGTGCCAGTAGTATTGGGCAGGGGGCCGCCAATGAGCAGTTCTTC.

This clonotype was found a few times. This chain uses TRBV7-9 with TRBJ2-7; 10 positions agree with TRBD1. Germline CDR1 is SEHNR and CDR2 is FQNEAQ (reference sequence). The length of the CDR3 is 15 residues. V dropped 5 bases and J dropped 2; count of bases not matched to a gene: 6. As DNA, the CDR3 is TGTGCCAGCAGCGGGGGGGACAGGGGCCCCTACGAGCAGTACTTC. Its translation is CASSGGDRGPYEQYF.

This clonotype was seen only a few times. The rearrangement links TRBV18 to TRBJ2-5, with a tentative D call TRBD2 (6 bases). Trimming removed 0 bases at V and 1 base at J, with 12 bases between. CDR3 length: 16 residues. Per germline, CDR1 KGHSH and CDR2 LQKENI. CDR3 sequence reads: CASSPPEGTVQETQYF. The DNA of the CDR3 is TGTGCCAGCTCACCACCGGAGGGGACGGTCCAAGAGACCCAGTACTTC. Supplemented by reference TRBV18 and TRBJ2-5, the full variable domain reads NAGVMQNPRHLVRRRGQEARLRCSPMKGHSHVYWYRQLPEEGLKFMVYLQKENIIDESGMPKERFSAEFPKEGPSILRIQQVVRGDSAAYFCASSPPEGTVQETQYFGPGTRLLVL.

V is TRBV11-2 and J is TRBJ2-5; 9 bases align to TRBD1. Germline CDR1 and CDR2: SGHAT and FQNNGV. The trim removed 1 base at V and 4 bases at J, leaving 4 bases unmatched. This CDR3 is 15 amino acids long. The CDR3 region is CASSLVATGGETQYF. As DNA, the CDR3 is TGTGCCAGCAGCTTAGTCGCGACAGGGGGAGAGACCCAGTACTTC.

This chain uses TRBV6-2 or TRBV6-3 with TRBJ1-1, with 10 nucleotides matching TRBD1. CDR1 is MNHEY and CDR2 is SVGEGT in the germline V gene. The CDR3 is 18 residues long. V shed 6 bases and J 4 bases; nucleotides not matched to a gene: 17. The CDR3 bases are TGTGCCAGCAGCTACCCCCGGACAGGGGGTGAGGTGGGCACTGAAGCTTTCTTT. Translating gives CASSYPRTGGEVGTEAFF.

This chain connects TRBV7-9 to TRBJ1-2; 10 bases agree with TRBD1. CDR1 SEHNR and CDR2 FQNEAQ come from the germline V gene (reference sequence). After removal of 6 bases from V and 4 bases from J, the junction contained 8 bases not matched to a gene. This CDR3 has 15 amino acids. This chain's CDR3 is CASSDRGLQVYGYTF. The CDR3 bases are TGTGCCAGCAGTGACAGGGGGCTGCAGGTCTATGGCTACACCTTC.

In DNA, the CDR3 is TGTGCCAGCAGTGAAGCGATTAGCGGGGGGTTCGCAGATACGCAGTATTTT. It specifies CASSEAISGGFADTQYF. The V call is TRBV6-1, the J call TRBJ2-3; 10 bases fit TRBD2. The germline V gene has CDR1 MNHNS and CDR2 SASEGT. Losses at the gene ends were 0 bases for V and 4 bases for J; bases not matched to a gene: 7. The CDR3 spans 17 residues.

The chain recombines TRBV5-4 with TRBJ1-1; 7 positions agree with TRBD1. Germline lookup yields CDR1 SGHNT and CDR2 YYREEE (reference sequence). This CDR3 comprises 15 residues. After removal of 4 bases from V and 3 bases from J, the junction contained 9 bases not matched to a gene. CDR3 sequence: CASSPSQGVDTEAFF. In DNA form, the CDR3 reads TGTGCCAGCAGCCCAAGCCAGGGGGTCGACACTGAAGCTTTCTTT.

The chain joins TRBV4-1 to TRBJ1-1; D is unclear. V lost 1 base, J lost 2 bases, and 11 bases lay in between. The germline CDR1 and CDR2 sequences are MGHRA and YSYEKL. The CDR3 length is 15 residues. This CDR3 reads CASSQASNGNTEAFF. CDR3 bases: TGCGCCAGCAGCCAAGCGAGTAATGGTAACACTGAAGCTTTCTTT.

The chain recombines TRBV6-5 with TRBJ2-1, with D unclear. Germline CDR1 is MNHEY and CDR2 is SVGAGI. The V and J ends lost 4 bases and 9 bases respectively, with 10 bases between them. There are 12 residues in the CDR3. This chain's CDR3 is CASSSGLIEQFF. The CDR3 DNA reads as TGTGCCAGCAGTTCCGGCCTTATTGAGCAGTTCTTC.

The table lists this clonotype with many counts. V usage is TRBV27 and J usage is TRBJ1-2; the match to TRBD1 covers 8 bases. The V gene's germline CDR1 is MNHEY and CDR2 SMNVEV (reference sequence). CDR3 size: 16 residues. The V gene end was trimmed by 5 bases and the J gene end by 3 bases; junction bases not matched to a gene: 11. The CDR3 loop reads CASSLHVGTGDYGYTF. CDR3 coding DNA: TGTGCCAGCAGTCTTCATGTGGGGACAGGAGACTATGGCTACACCTTC.